This T cell receptor (beta chain) was captured in a study of blood T cell repertoires in COVID-19 (dated by TCRdb to about 2020). Regarding the complete study: The collaborator samples originated in the United States, Italy and Spain and spanned the acute and convalescent phases of COVID-19. The prospective study material was composed of cDNA or gDNA derived from T cells, B-cell-depleted T cells, or PBMCs. Deeply sampled blood TCRbeta repertoires from subjects exposed to, actively infected with, or recovered from COVID-19 were included in the dataset. A freely available public database, intended as a resource for researchers studying the immune response to SARS-CoV-2, is where the repertoires were released. Samples were obtained from the ongoing ImmuneRACE study (first 160 participants) and from 1,254 subjects provided by 6 global collaborators. The sample metadata nearly always contained a de-identified subject ID, COVID-19 status, age in years and sex. Where HLA class I and class II types were available, the types were taken from metadata supplied by the sample provider, not from assay-based typing.

Results and caveats for the whole study, not just this receptor: Clinical and demographic metadata were provided uncurated, with the amount varying by source and participant.

For this clone: This clone's antigen is unknown. No qualities accompany the bases; no much larger clone lies one base away.

Whole blood was collected in K2EDTA tubes by collaborating institutions according to the institutions' own protocols. For TCRbeta analysis, collaborators shipped samples in one of three forms: frozen whole blood, isolated PBMCs, or DNA extracted from either of those sample types. The immunoSEQ Assay, a bias-controlled multiplex PCR, was used to amplify TCRbeta CDR3 regions from genomic DNA. The authors' pipeline ran thus. The number of nucleated cells in each sample was estimated by amplification of reference gene primers within the assay. To quantify the absolute abundance of each unique TCRbeta CDR3 rearrangement, sequence reads were collapsed and filtered. Productive Simpson clonality was computed per sample as the square root of Simpson's diversity index over productive rearrangements. Sourced from immuneACCESS, this table was stored by TCRdb with only in-frame sequences that have V and J called. A share of the clones is absent; for the studies checked, an unresolved V gene accounts for under half, and the remainder has no known explanation. The DNA gave D and trimming, while V, J and clone size come from that table. The sample includes some 50,000 clones, with 84% observed a single time. The ten largest clones capture 2.6% of the sample.

Based on the germline V gene (reference sequence), the CDR1 and CDR2 sequences are SGHNT and YYREEE. Its CDR3 holds 15 amino acids, cysteine through phenylalanine. Only CDR3 DNA is held: 45 bases, read in frame from base 1. V and J are truncated by 4 bases and 0 bases respectively, leaving an intervening sequence of 14 bases. In this chain, TRBV5-4 is recombined with TRBJ2-7; matching of 5 bases hints at TRBD2 as the D gene. Sequenced input: peripheral blood. This receptor was taken from a man in his fifties or sixties with acute or convalescent COVID-19. The DNA sequence follows: TGTGCCAGCAGCCTTAGCGAAAGCTTCTCCTACGAGCAGTACTTC. This is translated as CASSLSESFSYEQYF.